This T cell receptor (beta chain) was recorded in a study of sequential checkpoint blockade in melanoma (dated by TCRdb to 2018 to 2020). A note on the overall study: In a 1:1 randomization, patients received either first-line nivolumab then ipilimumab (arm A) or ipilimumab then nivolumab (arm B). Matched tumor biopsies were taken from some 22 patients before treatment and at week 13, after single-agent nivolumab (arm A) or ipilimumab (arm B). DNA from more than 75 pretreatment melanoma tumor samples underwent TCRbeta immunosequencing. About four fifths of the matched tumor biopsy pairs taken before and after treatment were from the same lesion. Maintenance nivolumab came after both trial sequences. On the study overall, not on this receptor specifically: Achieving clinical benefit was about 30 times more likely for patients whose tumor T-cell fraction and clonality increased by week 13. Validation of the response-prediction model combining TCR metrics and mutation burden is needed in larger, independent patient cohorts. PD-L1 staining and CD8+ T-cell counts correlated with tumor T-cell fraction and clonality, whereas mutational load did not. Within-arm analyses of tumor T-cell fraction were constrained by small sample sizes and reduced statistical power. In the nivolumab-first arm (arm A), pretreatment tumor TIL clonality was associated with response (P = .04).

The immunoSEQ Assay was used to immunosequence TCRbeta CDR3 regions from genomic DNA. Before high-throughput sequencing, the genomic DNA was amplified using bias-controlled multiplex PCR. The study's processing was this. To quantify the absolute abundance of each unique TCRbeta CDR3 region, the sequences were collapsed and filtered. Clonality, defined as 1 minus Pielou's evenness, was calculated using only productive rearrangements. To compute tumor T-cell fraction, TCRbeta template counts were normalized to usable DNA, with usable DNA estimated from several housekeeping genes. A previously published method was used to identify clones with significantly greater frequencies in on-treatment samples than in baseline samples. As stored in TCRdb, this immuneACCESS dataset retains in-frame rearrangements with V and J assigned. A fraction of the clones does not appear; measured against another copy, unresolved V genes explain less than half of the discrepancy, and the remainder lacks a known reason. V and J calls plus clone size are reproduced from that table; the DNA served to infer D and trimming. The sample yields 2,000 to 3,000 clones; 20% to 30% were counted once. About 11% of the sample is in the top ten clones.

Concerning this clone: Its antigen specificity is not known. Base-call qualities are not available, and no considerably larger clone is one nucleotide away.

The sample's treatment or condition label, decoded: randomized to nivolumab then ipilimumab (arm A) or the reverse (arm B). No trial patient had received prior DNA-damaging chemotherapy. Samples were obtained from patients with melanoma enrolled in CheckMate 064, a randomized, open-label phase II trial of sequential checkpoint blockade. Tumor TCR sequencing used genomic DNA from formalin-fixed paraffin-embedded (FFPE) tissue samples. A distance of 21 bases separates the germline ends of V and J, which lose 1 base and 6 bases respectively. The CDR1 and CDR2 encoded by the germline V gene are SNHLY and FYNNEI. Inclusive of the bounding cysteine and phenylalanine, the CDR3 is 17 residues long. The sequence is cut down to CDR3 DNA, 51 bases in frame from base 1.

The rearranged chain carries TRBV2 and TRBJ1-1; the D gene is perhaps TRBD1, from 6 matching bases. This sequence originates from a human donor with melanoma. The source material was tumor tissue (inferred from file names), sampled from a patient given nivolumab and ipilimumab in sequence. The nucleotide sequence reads TGTGCCAGCAGTGAAGAGGGGGGGGCGTATTCACACGCTGAAGCTTTCTTT. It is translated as CASSEEGGAYSHAEAFF.